This record looks at one T cell receptor (beta chain) sequence and its context. The sample comes from a study of blood T cell repertoires in COVID-19. Study as a whole: Acute and convalescent COVID-19 specimens originated in the United States, Italy and Spain. T cells, B-cell-depleted T cells, or PBMCs provided the cDNA or gDNA that served as material.

Patients of the Seattle cohort, enrolled during active infection, were followed longitudinally. Study processing details: The authors estimated nucleated cell counts from reference gene primer amplification. Sequencing was performed with immunoSEQ multiplex PCR; in TCRdb, only in-frame clones are kept and a portion is missing. The V and J calls and the clone size are those of that table, but D and trimming were determined from the DNA. Of a few hundred thousand clones in the sample, about 85% were seen once. CDR1 is SQVTM and CDR2 is ANQGSEA in the germline V gene. V was shortened by 4 bases and J by 5 bases, with 9 bases between the two germline ends. The CDR3 has 12 amino acids.

The receptor was isolated from a human donor with COVID-19, enrolled during active disease. The donor label of this sample is uncertain. The sample consisted of peripheral blood. The chain links TRBV29-1 to TRBJ2-1; D is uncertain. The CDR3 region is CSVASGDNEQFF. In DNA form, the CDR3 reads TGCAGCGTTGCGTCAGGCGACAATGAGCAGTTCTTC.